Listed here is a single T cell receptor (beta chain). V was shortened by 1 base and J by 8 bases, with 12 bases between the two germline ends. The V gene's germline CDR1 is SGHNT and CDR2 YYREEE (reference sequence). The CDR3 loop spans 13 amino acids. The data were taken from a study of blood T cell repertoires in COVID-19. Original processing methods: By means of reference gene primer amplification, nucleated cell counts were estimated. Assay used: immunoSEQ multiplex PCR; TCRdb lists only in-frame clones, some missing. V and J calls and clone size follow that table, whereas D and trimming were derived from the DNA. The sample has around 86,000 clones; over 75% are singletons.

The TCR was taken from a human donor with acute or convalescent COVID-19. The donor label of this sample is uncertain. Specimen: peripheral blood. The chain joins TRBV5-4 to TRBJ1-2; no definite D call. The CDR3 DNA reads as TGTGCCAGCAGCTTGCGTAGGCCGGAGGGCTACACCTTC. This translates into CASSLRRPEGYTF.